What follows are 9 T cell receptor beta chains derived from one specimen sequenced in a study of cytomegalovirus exposure and HLA in healthy donors. It was with 60 Vbeta and 13 Jbeta primers that the PCR ran. Libraries were prepared by immunoSEQ multiplex PCR; TCRdb keeps only in-frame clonotypes and omits some of them. The profile covers 70,000 to 100,000 clones, with approximately 68% appearing a single time and about 22% taken by the ten largest. The sequencing sample was made of PBMCs. These receptors all stem from a woman between 50 and 59 years old in good health and CMV-seropositive.

The gene calls are TRBV6-5 and TRBJ2-6; the D gene is possibly TRBD1 (6 bases). Germline V gene data show CDR1 as MNHEY and CDR2 as SVGAGI. Trimming left V 10 bases short and J 3 bases short, with 16 bases between. The length of the CDR3 is 15 residues. DNA of the CDR3: TGTGCCACCACCAGGGGAGCCCATGGGGCCAACGTCCTGACTTTC. It encodes CATTRGAHGANVLTF.

The chain recombines TRBV2 with TRBJ2-3; 9 bases are shared with TRBD1. Germline CDR1 SNHLY, CDR2 FYNNEI. The CDR3 runs 15 residues. V gave up 6 bases and J gave up 2 bases; unmatched junction bases: 6. Written as DNA, the CDR3 is TGTGCCAGCAGACGACAGGGGGGCATCACAGATACGCAGTATTTT. Its protein product is CASRRQGGITDTQYF.

The rearrangement links TRBV28 to TRBJ2-7; 9 bases match TRBD1. V shed 6 bases and J 1 base; nucleotides not matched to a gene: 7. CDR1 is MDHEN and CDR2 is SYDVKM in the germline V gene. The CDR3 runs to 15 residues. The CDR3 DNA reads TGTGCCAGCAGCCCAACAGGGGGCCCGTCCTACGAGCAGTACTTC. Residues: CASSPTGGPSYEQYF.

The genes are TRBV7-8 and TRBJ2-7; 8 nucleotides agree with TRBD2. The CDR3 is made up of 16 amino acids. The J segment lost 2 bases and the V segment lost 1 base, leaving 7 bases of the junction unmatched. CDR1 is SGHVS and CDR2 is FQNEAQ in the germline V gene. The chain's CDR3 is CASSLDGGAPTYEQYF. CDR3 nucleotide sequence: TGTGCCAGCAGCTTAGACGGGGGGGCCCCCACCTACGAGCAGTACTTC.

This clone was seen a handful of times. V usage is TRBV5-1 and J usage is TRBJ1-3, with D unclear. CDR1 is SGHRS and CDR2 is YFSETQ in the germline V gene. Trimming cost V 0 bases and J 2 bases, with 6 bases left between them. CDR3 length equals 14 residues. CDR3 residues: CASSLGATGNTIYF. The CDR3 DNA sequence: TGCGCCAGCAGCTTGGGGGCGACTGGAAACACCATATATTTT.

The chain carries TRBV7-2 and TRBJ1-2; weak D call: TRBD1 (6 bases). The ends were cut back, 6 bases at V and 5 bases at J, with 19 bases in the middle. The CDR3 totals 15 residues. Per the germline V gene, CDR1 is SGHTA and CDR2 is FQGNSA. CDR3: CASRFDRTVSYGYTF. The CDR3 DNA is TGTGCCAGCAGATTCGACCGGACAGTTTCGTATGGCTACACCTTC. The full variable domain, in which reference TRBV7-2 and TRBJ1-2 provide the parts outside the CDR3, is GAGVSQSPSNKVTEKGKDVELRCDPISGHTALYWYRQSLGQGLEFLIYFQGNSAPDKSGLPSDRFSAERTGGSVSTLTIQRTQQEDSAVYLCASRFDRTVSYGYTFGSGTRLTVV.

The chain uses TRBV4-3 and TRBJ2-7; 7 nucleotides align to TRBD1. Germline CDR1 is LGHNA and CDR2 is YSLEER. The V segment lost 0 bases and the J segment 6 bases; nucleotides outside the gene matches: 14. CDR3 length equals 17 residues. The CDR3 nucleotides are TGCGCCAGCAGCCAAGAGGACGACAGGGATTCCCTGAGCGAGCAGTACTTC. Protein sequence: CASSQEDDRDSLSEQYF.

In the case of this clone: At one end the junction does not follow the germline gene, possibly because of a read error. The CDR3 here is CSSSFTGTIYEQYF. CDR3 in DNA: TGTTCCAGCAGCTTCACCGGGACAATCTACGAGCAGTACTTC. The V gene is TRBV7-9, the J gene TRBJ2-7; D might be TRBD1 (6 bases). The CDR3 consists of 14 residues. Germline V lookup: CDR1 SEHNR, CDR2 FQNEAQ (reference sequence).

The V gene is TRBV7-2, the J gene TRBJ2-5; perhaps TRBD2 as D (5 bases). V lost 2 bases and J 5 bases, leaving 12 bases between the germline ends. The germline V gene encodes CDR1 SGHTA and CDR2 FQGNSA. The CDR3 is 14 amino acids. The CDR3 bases are TGTGCCAGCAGCTTAACCCCGGGAAGCGAGACCCAGTACTTC. This codes for CASSLTPGSETQYF.